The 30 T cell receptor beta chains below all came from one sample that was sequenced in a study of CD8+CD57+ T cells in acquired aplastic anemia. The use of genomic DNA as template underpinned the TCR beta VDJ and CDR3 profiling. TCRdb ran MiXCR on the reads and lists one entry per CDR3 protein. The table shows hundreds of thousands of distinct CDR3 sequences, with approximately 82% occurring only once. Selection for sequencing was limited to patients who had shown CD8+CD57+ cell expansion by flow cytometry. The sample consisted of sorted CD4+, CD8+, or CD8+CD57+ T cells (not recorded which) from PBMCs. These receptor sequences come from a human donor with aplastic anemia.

CDR3 DNA: TGTGCCAGCAGCCATGCGCCAGGGGGGATCCATGAGCAGTTCTTC. It is translated as CASSHAPGGIHEQFF. V usage is TRBV3-1 and J usage is TRBJ2-1, with D perhaps matching TRBD1 (7 bases). This CDR3 has 15 amino acids. Germline CDR1 reads LGHDT; CDR2 reads YNNKEL (reference sequence). V lost 3 bases to trimming and J lost 8 bases, with 17 bases between them.

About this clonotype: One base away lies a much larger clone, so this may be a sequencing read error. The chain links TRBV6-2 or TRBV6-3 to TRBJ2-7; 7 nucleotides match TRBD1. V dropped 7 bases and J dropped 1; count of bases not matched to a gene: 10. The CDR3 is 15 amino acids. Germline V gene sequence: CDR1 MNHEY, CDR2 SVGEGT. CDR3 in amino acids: CASNPGTALSYEQYV. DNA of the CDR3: TGTGCCAGCAACCCCGGGACAGCCCTTTCCTACGAGCAGTACGTC.

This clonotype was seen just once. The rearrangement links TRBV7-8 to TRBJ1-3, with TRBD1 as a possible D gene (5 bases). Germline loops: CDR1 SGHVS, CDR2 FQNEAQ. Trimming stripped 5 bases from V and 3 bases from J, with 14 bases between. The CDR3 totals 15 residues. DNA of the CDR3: TGTGCCAGCAGCCGGGTCGGGGGGGGTGGAAACACCATATATTTT. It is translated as CASSRVGGGGNTIYF.

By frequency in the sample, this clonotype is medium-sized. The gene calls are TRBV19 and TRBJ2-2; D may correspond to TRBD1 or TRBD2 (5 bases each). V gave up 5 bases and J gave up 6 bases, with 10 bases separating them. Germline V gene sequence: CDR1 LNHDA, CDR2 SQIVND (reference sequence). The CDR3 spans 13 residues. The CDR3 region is CASSARDAGELFF. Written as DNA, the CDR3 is TGTGCCAGTAGTGCACGGGACGCCGGGGAGCTGTTTTTT.

The CDR3: CASRVGGGPAKYF. CDR3 bases: TGTGCCAGCAGGGTCGGGGGAGGACCTGCGAAGTATTTT. The rearrangement joins TRBV7-8 to TRBJ2-3, with a weak D call TRBD2 (6 bases). Trimming stripped 6 bases from V and 13 bases from J, with 20 bases between. Germline V lookup: CDR1 SGHVS, CDR2 FQNEAQ. The CDR3 spans 13 residues.

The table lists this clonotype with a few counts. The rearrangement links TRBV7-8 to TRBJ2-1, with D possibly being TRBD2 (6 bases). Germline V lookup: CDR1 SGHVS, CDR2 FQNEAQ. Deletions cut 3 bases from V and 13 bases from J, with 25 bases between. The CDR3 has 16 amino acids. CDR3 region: CASSFQGSCGANDQFF. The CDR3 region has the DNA TGTGCCAGCAGCTTTCAGGGTAGCTGCGGGGCCAACGACCAGTTCTTC.

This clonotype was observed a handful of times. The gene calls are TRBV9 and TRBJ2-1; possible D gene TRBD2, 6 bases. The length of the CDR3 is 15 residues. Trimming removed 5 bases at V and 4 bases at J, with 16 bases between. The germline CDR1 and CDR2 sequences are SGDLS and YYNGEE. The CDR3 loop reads CASSTAGGAYNEQFF. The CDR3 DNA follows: TGTGCCAGCAGTACAGCAGGCGGGGCGTACAATGAGCAGTTCTTC.

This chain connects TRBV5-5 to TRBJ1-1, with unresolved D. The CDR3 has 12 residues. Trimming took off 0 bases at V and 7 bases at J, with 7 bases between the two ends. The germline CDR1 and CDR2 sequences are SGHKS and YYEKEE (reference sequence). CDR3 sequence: CASSLESSEAFF. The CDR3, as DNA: TGTGCCAGCAGCTTGGAATCTAGTGAAGCTTTCTTT. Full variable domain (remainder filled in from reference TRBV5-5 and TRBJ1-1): DAGVTQSPTHLIKTRGQQVTLRCSPISGHKSVSWYQQVLGQGPQFIFQYYEKEERGRGNFPDRFSARQFPNYSSELNVNALLLGDSALYLCASSLESSEAFFGQGTRLTVV.

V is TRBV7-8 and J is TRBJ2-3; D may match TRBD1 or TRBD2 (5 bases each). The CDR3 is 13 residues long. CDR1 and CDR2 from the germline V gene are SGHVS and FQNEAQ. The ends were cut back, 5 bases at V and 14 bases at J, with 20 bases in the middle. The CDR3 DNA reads TGTGCCAGCAGCGACGGGGACCAAACAGATACGTATTTT. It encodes CASSDGDQTDTYF.

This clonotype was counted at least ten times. DNA of the CDR3: TGTGCCAGCAGTGATGGGGGGATCGATACGCAGTTCTTC. It yields the protein CASSDGGIDTQFF. The chain uses TRBV2 and TRBJ2-3; TRBD2 is a possible D gene (6 bases). The closer fit of TRBJ2-1 to the DNA end suggests the J call may be wrong. The CDR3 has 13 residues. Per germline, CDR1 SNHLY and CDR2 FYNNEI.

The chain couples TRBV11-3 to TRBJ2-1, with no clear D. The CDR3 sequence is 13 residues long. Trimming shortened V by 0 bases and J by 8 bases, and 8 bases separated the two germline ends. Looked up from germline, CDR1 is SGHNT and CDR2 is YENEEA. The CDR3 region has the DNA TGTGCCAGCAGCTTAGATCGGACCCATGAGCAGTTCTTC. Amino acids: CASSLDRTHEQFF.

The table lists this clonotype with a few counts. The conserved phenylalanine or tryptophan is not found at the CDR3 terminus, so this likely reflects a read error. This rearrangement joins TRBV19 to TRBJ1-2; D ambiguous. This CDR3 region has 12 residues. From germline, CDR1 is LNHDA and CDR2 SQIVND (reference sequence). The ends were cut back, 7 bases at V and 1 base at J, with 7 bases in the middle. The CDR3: CASIGDNYGYTL. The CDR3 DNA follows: TGTGCCAGTATCGGGGATAACTATGGCTACACCCTC.

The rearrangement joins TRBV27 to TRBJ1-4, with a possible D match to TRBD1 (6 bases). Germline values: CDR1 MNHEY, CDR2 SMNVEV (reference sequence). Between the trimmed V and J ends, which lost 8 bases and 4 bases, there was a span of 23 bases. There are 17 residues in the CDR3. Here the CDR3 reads CASVPLGGEQINEKLFF. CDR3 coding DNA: TGTGCCAGCGTACCGTTGGGGGGCGAACAAATTAATGAAAAACTGTTTTTT.

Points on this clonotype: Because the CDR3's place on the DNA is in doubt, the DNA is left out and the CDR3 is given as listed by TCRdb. CDR3 region: CASSLVAWGNEQSF. This sequence joins TRBV6-1 and TRBJ2-1. Including both end residues, the CDR3 is 14 amino acids long. CDR1 is MNHNS, CDR2 SASEGT, per germline.

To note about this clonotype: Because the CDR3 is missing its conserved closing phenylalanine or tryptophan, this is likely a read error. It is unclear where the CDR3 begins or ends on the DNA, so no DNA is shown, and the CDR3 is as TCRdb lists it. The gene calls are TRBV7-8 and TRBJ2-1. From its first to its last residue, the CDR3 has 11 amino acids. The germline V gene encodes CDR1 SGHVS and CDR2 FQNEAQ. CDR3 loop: CASSFNPDESA.

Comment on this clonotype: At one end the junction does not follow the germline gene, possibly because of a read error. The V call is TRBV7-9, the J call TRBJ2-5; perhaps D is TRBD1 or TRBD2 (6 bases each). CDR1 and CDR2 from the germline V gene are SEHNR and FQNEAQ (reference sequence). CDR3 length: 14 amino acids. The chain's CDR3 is CASSSGGGELTFDF. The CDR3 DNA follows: TGTGCCAGCAGCTCTGGGGGCGGGGAGCTGACCTTTGACTTC.

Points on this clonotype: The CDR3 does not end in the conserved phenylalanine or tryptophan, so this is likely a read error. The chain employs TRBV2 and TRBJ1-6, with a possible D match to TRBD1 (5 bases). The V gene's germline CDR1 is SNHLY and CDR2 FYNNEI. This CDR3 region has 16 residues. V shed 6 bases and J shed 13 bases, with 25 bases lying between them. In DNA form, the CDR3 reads TGTGCCAGCAGGGCCGACAGCACCTCTACGCATTATCCCCTCCACTGT. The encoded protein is CASRADSTSTHYPLHC.

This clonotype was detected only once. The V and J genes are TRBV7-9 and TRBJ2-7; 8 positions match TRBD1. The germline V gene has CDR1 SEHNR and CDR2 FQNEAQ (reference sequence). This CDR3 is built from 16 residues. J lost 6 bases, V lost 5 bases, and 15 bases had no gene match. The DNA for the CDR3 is TGTGCCAGCAGCACAGTGGGACAGGCGAACCTGGCCGAGCAGTACGTC. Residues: CASSTVGQANLAEQYV.

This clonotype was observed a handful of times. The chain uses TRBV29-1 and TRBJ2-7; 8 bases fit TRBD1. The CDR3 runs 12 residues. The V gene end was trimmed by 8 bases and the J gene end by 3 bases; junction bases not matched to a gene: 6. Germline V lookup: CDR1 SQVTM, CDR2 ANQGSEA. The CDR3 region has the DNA TGCAGCATTATTACAGGGGGCTACGAGCAGTACTTC. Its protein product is CSIITGGYEQYF.

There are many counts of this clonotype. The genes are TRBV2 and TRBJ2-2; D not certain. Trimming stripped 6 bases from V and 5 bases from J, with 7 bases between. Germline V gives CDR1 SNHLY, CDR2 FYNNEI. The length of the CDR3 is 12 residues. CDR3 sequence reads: CASRPGTGELFF. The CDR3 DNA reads TGTGCCAGCAGACCCGGGACCGGGGAGCTGTTTTTT.

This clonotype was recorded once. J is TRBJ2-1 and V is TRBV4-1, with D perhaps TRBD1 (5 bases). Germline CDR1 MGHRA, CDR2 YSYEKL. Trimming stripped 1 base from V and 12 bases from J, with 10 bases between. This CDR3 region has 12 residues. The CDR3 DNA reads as TGCGCCAGCAGCCAAGGGGGCGATACGCAGTTCTTC. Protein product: CASSQGGDTQFF.

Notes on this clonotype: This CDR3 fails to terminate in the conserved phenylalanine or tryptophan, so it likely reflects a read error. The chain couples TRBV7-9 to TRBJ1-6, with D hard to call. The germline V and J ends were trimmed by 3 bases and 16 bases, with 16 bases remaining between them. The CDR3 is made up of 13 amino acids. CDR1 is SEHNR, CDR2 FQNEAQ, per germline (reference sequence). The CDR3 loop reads CASSFGYSWALHV. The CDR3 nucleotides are TGTGCCAGCAGCTTTGGATATAGTTGGGCGCTCCACGTG.

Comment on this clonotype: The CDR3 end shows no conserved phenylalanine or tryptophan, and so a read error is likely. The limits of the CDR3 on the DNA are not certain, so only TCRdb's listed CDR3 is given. CDR3: CASSDRCRDTQCL. The V gene is TRBV7-9, the J gene TRBJ2-3. The CDR3 sequence runs 13 residues, both termini included. The germline CDR1 and CDR2 sequences are SEHNR and FQNEAQ (reference sequence).

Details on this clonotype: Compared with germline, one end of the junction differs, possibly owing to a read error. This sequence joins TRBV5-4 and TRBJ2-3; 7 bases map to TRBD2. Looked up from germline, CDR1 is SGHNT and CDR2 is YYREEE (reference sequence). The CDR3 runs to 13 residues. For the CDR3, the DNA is TGTGCCAGCAGACACGGAGGAGCGGGAACGCTGTATTTT. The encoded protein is CASRHGGAGTLYF.

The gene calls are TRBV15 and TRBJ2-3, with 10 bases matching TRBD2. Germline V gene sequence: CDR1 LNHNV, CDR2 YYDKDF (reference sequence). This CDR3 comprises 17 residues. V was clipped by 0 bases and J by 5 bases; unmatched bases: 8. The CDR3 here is CATSRERTSGLRDTQYF. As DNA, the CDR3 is TGTGCCACCAGCAGAGAAAGGACTAGCGGATTAAGAGATACGCAGTATTTT.

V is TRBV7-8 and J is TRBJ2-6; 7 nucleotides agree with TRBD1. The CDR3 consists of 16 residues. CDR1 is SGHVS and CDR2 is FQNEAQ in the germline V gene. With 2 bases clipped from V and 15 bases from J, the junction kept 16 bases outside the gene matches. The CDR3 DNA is TGTGCCAGCAGCTTAAGACAGGGTTATCTCCGCTACACCCTGACTTTC. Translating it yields CASSLRQGYLRYTLTF.

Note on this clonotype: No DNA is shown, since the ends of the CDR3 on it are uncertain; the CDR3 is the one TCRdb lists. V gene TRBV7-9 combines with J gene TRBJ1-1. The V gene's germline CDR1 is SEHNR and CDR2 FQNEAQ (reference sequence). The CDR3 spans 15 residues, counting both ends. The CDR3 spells CASSLGETQYFGAFF.

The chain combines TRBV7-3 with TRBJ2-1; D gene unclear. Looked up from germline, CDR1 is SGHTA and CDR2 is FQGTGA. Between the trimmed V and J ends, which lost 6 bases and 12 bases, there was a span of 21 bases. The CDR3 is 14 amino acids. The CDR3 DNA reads TGTGCCAGCAGTCCGACGGCGTTCTACGATACGCAGTTCTTC. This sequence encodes CASSPTAFYDTQFF.

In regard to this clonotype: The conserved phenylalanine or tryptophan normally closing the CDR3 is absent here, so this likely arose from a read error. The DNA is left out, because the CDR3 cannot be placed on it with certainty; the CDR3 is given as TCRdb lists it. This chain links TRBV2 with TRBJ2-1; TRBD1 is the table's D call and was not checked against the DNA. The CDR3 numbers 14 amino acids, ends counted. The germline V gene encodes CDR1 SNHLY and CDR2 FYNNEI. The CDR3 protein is CASSDPGQGAHSSY.

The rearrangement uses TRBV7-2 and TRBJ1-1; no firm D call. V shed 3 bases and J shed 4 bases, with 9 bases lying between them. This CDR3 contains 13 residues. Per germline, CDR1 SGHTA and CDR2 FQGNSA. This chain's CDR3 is CASSLMTSTEAFF. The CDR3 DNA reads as TGTGCCAGCAGCTTGATGACCAGCACTGAAGCTTTCTTT.